This TCR beta chain was captured in a study of blood T cell repertoires in COVID-19. Whole-study context: COVID-19 samples collected from the United States, Italy and Spain covered acute and convalescent phases. T cells, B-cell-depleted T cells, or PBMCs provided the cDNA or gDNA that served as material.

The CDR3 consists of 14 residues. Germline V lookup: CDR1 LNHDA, CDR2 SQIVND (reference sequence). V was clipped by 1 base and J by 7 bases, with 11 bases between them. Under the authors' procedure: Reference gene primers were amplified, and this amplification served to estimate nucleated cell counts. Method: immunoSEQ multiplex PCR; TCRdb's copy keeps in-frame clones and lacks some. D and trimming come from the DNA, and the V and J calls and clone size come from that table. The table lists over 200,000 clones, about 80% of them singletons. A remark on this clone: Other nucleotide sequences in the sample specify the same CDR3.

This TCR was recovered from a woman older than 75 with COVID-19, enrolled during active disease. The J gene is TRBJ1-5, the V gene TRBV19; TRBD1 is a possible D gene (5 bases). Source material: peripheral blood. The CDR3 nucleotides read TGTGCCAGTAGTATAGTCGGAGGGGAACAGCCCCAGCATTTT. Translated: CASSIVGGEQPQHF.